Presented here are 26 T cell receptor beta chains from one specimen sequenced in a study of cytomegalovirus exposure and HLA in healthy donors. In the PCR, 60 Vbeta and 13 Jbeta primers were used. Clones were read by immunoSEQ multiplex PCR, and TCRdb kept only the in-frame ones, dropping some. Here the sample spans 20,000 to 25,000 clones, about 78% being singletons. Specimen: PBMCs. These receptors were collected from a man aged 60-69 years in good health and CMV-seronegative.

This chain uses TRBV5-4 with TRBJ2-7; 10 nucleotides align to TRBD1. CDR3 length: 15 amino acids. The V gene's germline CDR1 is SGHNT and CDR2 YYREEE (reference sequence). The J segment lost 2 bases and the V segment lost 1 base, leaving 3 bases of the junction unmatched. The CDR3 protein is CASSLTGTGAYEQYF. As DNA, the CDR3 is TGTGCCAGCAGCTTGACGGGGACAGGGGCCTACGAGCAGTACTTC.

V and J are TRBV19 and TRBJ1-5; unclear D gene. Germline V CDR1 and CDR2: LNHDA, SQIVND (reference sequence). This CDR3 contains 16 residues. The germline V and J ends were trimmed by 9 bases and 2 bases, with 20 bases remaining between them. CDR3 nucleotides: TGTGCCAGCCTTCCGAGTCCCCTTTTTGGCAATCAGCCCCAGCATTTT. Amino acid sequence: CASLPSPLFGNQPQHF.

This sequence joins TRBV29-1 and TRBJ2-7; 7 nucleotides agree with TRBD1. The CDR3 has 13 amino acids. Germline trimming cut 4 bases from V and 4 bases from J; bases unmatched to any gene: 7. In germline, CDR1 is SQVTM, CDR2 ANQGSEA. The CDR3 DNA reads as TGCAGCGTTGCTCTAGGGGGCTTGTACGAGCAGTACTTC. Translating it yields CSVALGGLYEQYF.

The rearrangement joins TRBV10-1 to TRBJ2-5; tentative D call: TRBD2 (6 bases). V lost 2 bases and J 5 bases, leaving 9 bases between the germline ends. In germline, CDR1 is WNHNN, CDR2 SYGVQD (reference sequence). This CDR3 contains 13 residues. This chain's CDR3 is CASSETGLETQYF. The CDR3 DNA follows: TGCGCCAGCAGTGAGACGGGACTGGAGACCCAGTACTTC.

The chain recombines TRBV5-4 with TRBJ1-1, with D perhaps matching TRBD1 (5 bases). The CDR3 is 16 amino acids. Trimming cost V 4 bases and J 3 bases, with 19 bases left between them. Germline loops: CDR1 SGHNT, CDR2 YYREEE (reference sequence). The CDR3 coding sequence is TGTGCCAGCAGCGGGACTCGGGGTGGGGAGGACACTGAAGCTTTCTTT. Its protein is CASSGTRGGEDTEAFF.

The chain combines TRBV19 with TRBJ1-1; no clear D gene. V lost 5 bases to trimming and J lost 7 bases, with 8 bases between them. The germline gives CDR1 LNHDA, CDR2 SQIVND (reference sequence). The length of the CDR3 is 11 residues. CDR3 sequence (DNA): TGTGCCAGTAGTGTCGGTGTTGAAGCTTTCTTT. This sequence encodes CASSVGVEAFF.

V is TRBV7-2 and J is TRBJ2-3, with 11 bases fitting TRBD2. The germline V gene has CDR1 SGHTA and CDR2 FQGNSA. Trimming took 1 base from V and 2 from J; bases not matched to a gene: 11. This CDR3 has 19 residues. The CDR3 loop reads CASSLGSSGRPLNTDTQYF. The CDR3 nucleotides are TGTGCCAGCAGCTTAGGTTCTAGCGGGAGGCCCCTCAACACAGATACGCAGTATTTT.

The gene calls are TRBV5-1 and TRBJ1-1; 11 nucleotides line up with TRBD1. CDR1 and CDR2 from the germline V gene are SGHRS and YFSETQ. V was pared by 4 bases and J by 5 bases, with 7 bases of the junction left unmatched. The CDR3 runs to 15 residues. The CDR3 region is CASSPWTGGRTEAFF. The CDR3 DNA reads as TGCGCCAGCAGCCCGTGGACAGGGGGCAGGACTGAAGCTTTCTTT.

This clone was observed a few times. One end of the junction varies from germline; a read error may be responsible. Within the sample, other DNA sequences also encode this same CDR3. The V gene is TRBV19, the J gene TRBJ1-4, with D unresolved. CDR1 LNHDA and CDR2 SQIVND come from the germline V gene (reference sequence). CDR3 size: 15 residues. The DNA for the CDR3 is TGTGCCAGTAGTATAGGAGGGTCTACTAATGAAAAACTGTTTTTC. Protein: CASSIGGSTNEKLFF.

The rearrangement joins TRBV5-1 to TRBJ1-4; 10 nucleotides match TRBD1. The CDR3 has 14 amino acids. Germline V gene lookup returns CDR1 SGHRS and CDR2 YFSETQ. Losses at the gene ends were 3 bases for V and 11 bases for J; bases not matched to a gene: 7. The CDR3 protein is CASSSDRGGKKLFF. CDR3 nucleotides: TGCGCCAGCAGCTCGGACAGGGGGGGGAAGAAACTGTTTTTT. Full variable domain (missing parts from reference TRBV5-1 and TRBJ1-4): KAGVTQTPRYLIKTRGQQVTLSCSPISGHRSVSWYQQTPGQGLQFLFEYFSETQRNKGNFPGRFSGRQFSNSRSEMNVSTLELGDSALYLCASSSDRGGKKLFFGSGTQLSVL.

This rearrangement joins TRBV7-2 to TRBJ2-5, with 9 bases fitting TRBD2. The CDR3 sequence is 17 residues long. Germline trimming cut 5 bases from V and 4 bases from J; bases unmatched to any gene: 14. The germline V gene has CDR1 SGHTA and CDR2 FQGNSA. The CDR3: CASSPTWASGTIETQYF. DNA of the CDR3: TGTGCCAGCAGCCCGACGTGGGCTAGCGGGACAATAGAGACCCAGTACTTC.

The chain uses TRBV7-2 and TRBJ2-5; 7 nucleotides line up with TRBD1. The CDR3 runs 15 residues. With 4 bases clipped from V and 11 bases from J, the junction kept 16 bases outside the gene matches. Germline V gene sequence: CDR1 SGHTA, CDR2 FQGNSA. CDR3 nucleotide sequence: TGTGCCAGCAGCTCCCTCCGGGACAGAGCCTACGGGCAGTACTTC. It is translated as CASSSLRDRAYGQYF.

This clone is large (0.1 to 1%) by share. The chain has TRBV19 and TRBJ2-7; 9 positions match TRBD1. CDR1 is LNHDA and CDR2 is SQIVND in the germline V gene (reference sequence). CDR3 length: 14 amino acids. With V trimmed by 7 bases and J by 3 bases, 7 bases remained unmatched. The CDR3 DNA reads as TGTGCCAGTACTCCGACAGGGGGAATCTACGAGCAGTACTTC. Translated, it gives CASTPTGGIYEQYF.

The chain links TRBV6-5 to TRBJ2-5; TRBD1 is a possible D gene (5 bases). The DNA end is a closer match to TRBJ2-7, so the J assignment may be wrong. The germline V gene encodes CDR1 MNHEY and CDR2 SVGAGI. The CDR3 loop spans 13 amino acids. The DNA of the CDR3 is TGTGCCAGCAGTTACTCAGGGGCCTACGAGCAGTACTTC. This translates into CASSYSGAYEQYF.

This clone appeared once. The V call is TRBV7-3, the J call TRBJ2-3, with a possible D match to TRBD2 (5 bases). Germline V gene sequence: CDR1 SGHTA, CDR2 FQGTGA. The CDR3 spans 14 residues. The ends were cut back, 5 bases at V and 2 bases at J, with 11 bases in the middle. DNA of the CDR3: TGTGCCAGCAGCCGGGGAGCCTACACAGATACGCAGTATTTT. Its protein is CASSRGAYTDTQYF.

The chain combines TRBV25-1 with TRBJ2-3; a possible D gene is TRBD2 (5 bases). The CDR3 length is 14 residues. Trimming cost V 4 bases and J 0 bases, with 8 bases left between them. The V gene's germline CDR1 is MGHDK and CDR2 SYGVNS. DNA for the CDR3: TGTGCCAGCAGTGGGGCTAGCAGCACAGATACGCAGTATTTT. Protein sequence: CASSGASSTDTQYF.

The chain is built from TRBV5-4 and TRBJ1-4, with 7 bases lining up with TRBD1. Trimming cost V 5 bases and J 7 bases; bases outside gene matches: 8. The CDR3 sequence is 14 residues long. Germline lookup yields CDR1 SGHNT and CDR2 YYREEE (reference sequence). The CDR3 nucleotides are TGTGCCAGCAGTTCCGGGACAGTCACTGAAAAACTGTTTTTT. Translation: CASSSGTVTEKLFF.

This CDR3 is CASSYRSNRNTEAFF. CDR3 nucleotides: TGTGCCAGCAGTTACCGGTCCAATCGGAACACTGAAGCTTTCTTT. This chain links TRBV6-5 with TRBJ1-1; D remains ambiguous. The CDR3 is 15 amino acids. CDR1 and CDR2 from the germline V gene are MNHEY and SVGAGI. Between the trimmed V and J ends, which lost 2 bases and 1 base, there was a span of 11 bases.

In its sample, this clone was seen a few times. The chain has TRBV7-3 and TRBJ2-2, with 8 bases fitting TRBD1. CDR3 length: 14 amino acids. J gave up 3 bases and V 5 bases, and 2 bases lay outside the gene matches. CDR1 and CDR2 (germline): SGHTA, FQGTGA. CDR3 nucleotide sequence: TGTGCCAGCAGCCGACAGGGGCACACCGGGGAGCTGTTTTTT. As protein: CASSRQGHTGELFF.

The genes are TRBV7-9 and TRBJ2-5, with 12 bases aligning to TRBD2. This CDR3 spans 16 amino acids. Germline V gene lookup returns CDR1 SEHNR and CDR2 FQNEAQ (reference sequence). Trimming cost V 5 bases and J 5 bases; bases outside gene matches: 9. The DNA of the CDR3 is TGTGCCAGCAGCCCGCTTGGACTAGCGGGGCAGGAGACCCAGTACTTC. This gives the protein CASSPLGLAGQETQYF.

Here the CDR3 reads CASSRGLAGTSYNEQFF. The CDR3 DNA sequence: TGCGCCAGCAGCAGGGGACTAGCGGGGACCAGCTACAATGAGCAGTTCTTC. This chain joins TRBV5-1 and TRBJ2-1; 13 bases map to TRBD2. In germline, CDR1 is SGHRS, CDR2 YFSETQ. This CDR3 has 17 residues. Losses at the gene ends were 4 bases for V and 3 bases for J; bases not matched to a gene: 7.

The V call is TRBV2, the J call TRBJ2-1; the D gene is possibly TRBD1 (6 bases). Germline V CDR1 and CDR2: SNHLY, FYNNEI. CDR3 length equals 13 residues. The germline V and J ends were trimmed by 4 bases and 9 bases, with 13 bases remaining between them. The CDR3 region is CASSGGRGVEQFF. The CDR3 coding sequence is TGTGCCAGCAGTGGGGGCAGGGGCGTTGAGCAGTTCTTC.

This clone came up once. The V gene is TRBV7-9, the J gene TRBJ2-3; D is perhaps TRBD2 (7 bases). The CDR3 sequence is 16 residues long. The germline V gene encodes CDR1 SEHNR and CDR2 FQNEAQ (reference sequence). V lost 3 bases, J lost 3 bases, and 16 bases lay in between. The CDR3 reads CASSFGGPEKTDTQYF. CDR3 DNA: TGTGCCAGCAGCTTCGGGGGGCCCGAGAAAACAGATACGCAGTATTTT.

The chain joins TRBV13 to TRBJ2-7; 12 nucleotides line up with TRBD2. The CDR3 has 14 residues. Germline trimming cut 8 bases from V and 0 bases from J; bases unmatched to any gene: 2. CDR1 PRHDT and CDR2 FYEKMQ come from the germline V gene (reference sequence). Here the CDR3 reads CASLAGGSSYEQYF. CDR3 DNA sequence: TGTGCCAGCCTAGCGGGGGGGAGCTCCTACGAGCAGTACTTC.

The chain is built from TRBV6-1 and TRBJ2-2; a weak D match, TRBD1 (5 bases). Germline lookup yields CDR1 MNHNS and CDR2 SASEGT. V lost 6 bases, J lost 5 bases, and 13 bases lay in between. This CDR3 is 14 amino acids long. DNA for the CDR3: TGTGCCAGCAGGGGGCTCACTACGACCGGGGAGCTGTTTTTT. This translates into CASRGLTTTGELFF.

The chain is built from TRBV5-8 and TRBJ1-5, with 8 bases aligning to TRBD1. Germline loops: CDR1 SGHTS, CDR2 YDEGEE. With 2 bases clipped from V and 2 bases from J, the junction kept 9 bases outside the gene matches. This CDR3 comprises 17 residues. The DNA for the CDR3 is TGTGCCAGCAGCTTAACAGGGGGGAGAAGAGGCAATCAGCCCCAGCATTTT. This sequence encodes CASSLTGGRRGNQPQHF.